This entry lists 23 T cell receptor beta chains sequenced from one sample in a study of T-cell reconstitution after alpha-beta-depleted transplantation in children. Construction of the TCRbeta library involved unique molecular identifiers. TCRdb reanalysed the PCR reads using MiXCR and keeps one entry per CDR3 protein. The table records 85,000 to 120,000 distinct CDR3 sequences, around 7.8% of them present only once. Sequenced material: PBMCs, taken before TCRalphabeta/CD19-depleted stem cell transplant. These receptors originate from a boy younger than 10 with acute lymphoblastic leukemia, due to receive a stem cell transplant.

The rearrangement links TRBV3-1 to TRBJ1-1, with a weak D call TRBD1 (6 bases). The CDR3 contains 13 residues. Germline CDR1 reads LGHDT; CDR2 reads YNNKEL (reference sequence). CDR3 coding DNA: TGTACCTTCAGATTTAGGGGGTCCACTGAAGCTTTCTTT. Encoded protein: CTFRFRGSTEAFF.

This clonotype has ten or more counts. V and J are TRBV12-3 or TRBV12-4 and TRBJ2-5; D gene unclear. V was trimmed by 2 bases and J by 0 bases, leaving 4 bases between them. The CDR3 sequence is 13 residues long. DNA for the CDR3: TGTGCCAGCAGTTTAAACAACCAAGAGACCCAGTACTTC. It specifies CASSLNNQETQYF.

V gene TRBV6-4 combines with J gene TRBJ2-4; D is possibly TRBD1 (5 bases). Germline assignment: CDR1 MRHNA and CDR2 SNTAGT. V dropped 3 bases and J dropped 6 bases, with 9 bases sitting between them. The CDR3 has 13 amino acids. CDR3 sequence (DNA): TGTGCCAGCAGTGAAGGGGCCTCAAACATTCAGTACTTC. It specifies CASSEGASNIQYF.

The V and J genes are TRBV6-6 and TRBJ1-5; D uncertain. The CDR3 is 12 residues long. Germline V gene sequence: CDR1 MNHNY, CDR2 SVGAGI (reference sequence). V lost 11 bases and J 2 bases, leaving 10 bases between the germline ends. This chain's CDR3 is CAAGEGNQPQHF. Written as DNA, the CDR3 is TGTGCCGCCGGGGAAGGCAATCAGCCCCAGCATTTT.

V usage is TRBV11-1 and J usage is TRBJ2-1; 13 bases are shared with TRBD2. The V and J ends lost 4 bases and 0 bases, in that order; junction bases with no gene match: 6. Germline V lookup: CDR1 SGHAT, CDR2 FQDESV (reference sequence). The length of the CDR3 is 18 residues. Here the CDR3 DNA reads TGTGCCAGCAGCTGGACTAGCGGGGGCCTTCACTCCTACAATGAGCAGTTCTTC. Translation: CASSWTSGGLHSYNEQFF.

This clonotype was observed a handful of times. The chain has TRBV6-5 and TRBJ1-1, with no clear D. V lost 7 bases and J 1 base, leaving 10 bases between the germline ends. Per germline, CDR1 MNHEY and CDR2 SVGAGI. The CDR3 spans 13 residues. The CDR3 DNA follows: TGTGCCAGCATTTCATCGGGGAACACTGAAGCTTTCTTT. Amino acid sequence: CASISSGNTEAFF.

The chain uses TRBV27 and TRBJ1-1; TRBD1 is a possible D gene (5 bases). Germline V CDR1 and CDR2: MNHEY, SMNVEV (reference sequence). V was clipped by 6 bases and J by 0 bases, with 11 bases between them. The CDR3 is 14 amino acids. This CDR3 is CASRTDWMNTEAFF. The DNA for the CDR3 is TGTGCCAGCAGGACAGACTGGATGAACACTGAAGCTTTCTTT.

Ten or more counts support this clonotype. The V gene is TRBV5-4, the J gene TRBJ1-4; a possible D gene is TRBD1 (5 bases). V was cut by 0 bases and J by 7 bases, with 13 bases left in between. This CDR3 has 15 amino acids. Germline loops: CDR1 SGHNT, CDR2 YYREEE (reference sequence). The CDR3 spells CASSLEGARVEKLFF. CDR3 DNA sequence: TGTGCCAGCAGCTTGGAAGGGGCGCGGGTTGAAAAACTGTTTTTT.

This clonotype has only a few counts. The chain links TRBV5-1 to TRBJ2-7; D might be TRBD2 (7 bases). Between the trimmed V and J ends, which lost 4 bases and 2 bases, there was a span of 10 bases. CDR1 is SGHRS and CDR2 is YFSETQ in the germline V gene. The CDR3 runs 13 residues. The CDR3 reads CASSDGGPYEQYF. In DNA, the CDR3 is TGCGCCAGCAGCGACGGGGGGCCCTACGAGCAGTACTTC.

This clonotype was observed many times. This chain links TRBV6-1 with TRBJ2-1, with TRBD2 matching over 12 bases. Trimming took 7 bases from V and 7 from J; bases not matched to a gene: 5. There are 14 residues in the CDR3. Germline V gene data show CDR1 as MNHNS and CDR2 as SASEGT. Here the CDR3 reads CASTPSGGGNEQFF. CDR3 DNA: TGTGCCAGCACCCCTAGCGGGGGGGGAAATGAGCAGTTCTTC.

This clonotype was seen more than once but under ten times. This chain uses TRBV11-2 with TRBJ2-7; D not certain. Trimming cost V 2 bases and J 2 bases, with 7 bases left between them. CDR1 and CDR2 (germline): SGHAT, FQNNGV. There are 13 residues in the CDR3. CDR3: CASSLLTPYEQYF. The CDR3 DNA sequence: TGTGCCAGCAGCTTATTGACCCCCTACGAGCAGTACTTC.

This clonotype was seen only a few times. The J gene is TRBJ2-7, the V gene TRBV2, with unresolved D. V gave up 10 bases and J gave up 1 base, with 8 bases separating them. The CDR3 runs 11 residues. CDR1 SNHLY and CDR2 FYNNEI come from the germline V gene. In DNA form, the CDR3 reads TGTGCCACCGGACCGTCCTACGAGCAGTACTTC. Protein sequence: CATGPSYEQYF.

There are many counts of this clonotype. The chain carries TRBV7-8 and TRBJ2-7; 9 bases agree with TRBD2. There are 14 residues in the CDR3. Germline V CDR1 and CDR2: SGHVS, FQNEAQ. The trim removed 4 bases at V and 3 bases at J, leaving 4 bases unmatched. The CDR3 DNA reads TGTGCCAGCAGCTCGGGAGCGGGGGGCTACGAGCAGTACTTC. Translated: CASSSGAGGYEQYF.

This clonotype was counted only a few times. The chain recombines TRBV20-1 with TRBJ2-7, with a possible D match to TRBD2 (6 bases). Trimming removed 6 bases at V and 2 bases at J, with 14 bases between. The CDR3 is made up of 13 amino acids. Germline CDR1 DFQATT, CDR2 SNEGSKA (reference sequence). Here the CDR3 reads CSAAGPVTYEQYF. The CDR3 nucleotides are TGCAGTGCCGCGGGACCGGTGACCTACGAGCAGTACTTC.

This chain joins TRBV3-1 and TRBJ1-1; TRBD1 matches 9 bases. The V segment lost 10 bases and the J segment 0 bases; nucleotides outside the gene matches: 15. Per germline, CDR1 LGHDT and CDR2 YNNKEL (reference sequence). CDR3 length: 17 amino acids. The CDR3 sequence is CATTPGTGIPMNTEAFF. The CDR3 region has the DNA TGTGCCACCACCCCGGGGACAGGGATACCCATGAACACTGAAGCTTTCTTT.

The V gene is TRBV6-1, the J gene TRBJ1-1, with TRBD1 matching over 10 bases. The CDR3 runs 14 residues. V dropped 4 bases and J dropped 7; count of bases not matched to a gene: 6. CDR1 MNHNS and CDR2 SASEGT come from the germline V gene. This CDR3 reads CASSVRQGADEAFF. CDR3 bases: TGTGCCAGCAGTGTAAGACAGGGGGCGGATGAAGCTTTCTTT.

This clonotype was detected once. The chain couples TRBV10-2 to TRBJ2-5, with unresolved D. CDR3 size: 14 residues. The germline V gene has CDR1 WSHSY and CDR2 SAAADI. V gave up 2 bases and J gave up 4 bases, with 11 bases separating them. CDR3 coding DNA: TGCGCCAGCAGTGAGGTGATTGGGCCAGAGACCCAGTACTTC. Translation: CASSEVIGPETQYF.

This clonotype was detected a few times. V is TRBV20-1 and J is TRBJ2-4; D unclear. Trimming shortened V by 2 bases and J by 1 base, and 6 bases separated the two germline ends. Germline V gene data show CDR1 as DFQATT and CDR2 as SNEGSKA (reference sequence). CDR3 size: 13 residues. CDR3 loop: CSARRFAKNIQYF. The CDR3 DNA sequence: TGCAGTGCTAGAAGGTTCGCCAAAAACATTCAGTACTTC.

In its sample, this clonotype was seen many times. Written as DNA, the CDR3 is TGTGCCAGCAGCGTTAGGGTTGGTGAAAAACTGTTTTTT. Translating gives CASSVRVGEKLFF. The chain uses TRBV7-7 and TRBJ1-4; D remains ambiguous. The V end was cut by 5 bases, the J end by 7 bases, with 11 bases between. The germline gives CDR1 SSHAT, CDR2 FNYEAQ (reference sequence). The CDR3 has 13 amino acids.

This clonotype was seen ten or more times. This chain uses TRBV2 with TRBJ2-7; TRBD1 is a possible D gene (5 bases). Germline V gene sequence: CDR1 SNHLY, CDR2 FYNNEI. With 0 bases removed from V and 2 bases from J, the gap between germline ends came to 5 bases. The CDR3 has 13 amino acids. CDR3 coding DNA: TGTGCCAGCAGTGAAGCGACAGCCTACGAGCAGTACTTC. As protein: CASSEATAYEQYF.

The table lists this clonotype with a few counts. The chain combines TRBV19 with TRBJ1-2; maybe TRBD1 (5 bases). Germline values: CDR1 LNHDA, CDR2 SQIVND (reference sequence). The CDR3 is 14 residues long. Trimming removed 5 bases from V and 2 bases from J, with 12 bases in between. The CDR3 sequence: CASSWRGGNYGYTF. CDR3 in DNA: TGTGCCAGTAGTTGGAGGGGAGGCAACTATGGCTACACCTTC.

There are a few counts of this clonotype. The chain uses TRBV7-8 and TRBJ1-4; 8 nucleotides agree with TRBD1. J gave up 4 bases and V 3 bases, and 10 bases lay outside the gene matches. The CDR3 contains 17 residues. Germline values: CDR1 SGHVS, CDR2 FQNEAQ. CDR3 residues: CASSLSIQGVDNEKLFF. CDR3 coding DNA: TGTGCCAGCAGCTTGTCAATACAGGGGGTAGATAATGAAAAACTGTTTTTT. Drawing the rest from reference TRBV7-8 and TRBJ1-4, the complete variable domain is GAGVSQSPRYKVAKRGQDVALRCDPISGHVSLFWYQQALGQGPEFLTYFQNEAQLDKSGLPSDRFFAERPEGSVSTLKIQRTQQEDSAVYLCASSLSIQGVDNEKLFFGSGTQLSVL.

This clonotype has a handful of counts. This chain connects TRBV9 to TRBJ2-1, with TRBD1 identical over 9 bases. The CDR3 is 15 residues long. Per germline, CDR1 SGDLS and CDR2 YYNGEE. V trimming: 3 bases; J trimming: 3 bases; junction bases outside the gene matches: 4. The CDR3 region is CASSAQTGGYNEQFF. In DNA, the CDR3 is TGTGCCAGCAGCGCGCAGACAGGGGGCTACAATGAGCAGTTCTTC.